Here is one T cell receptor beta chain with its context. The antigen is unknown. TCRdb processed the 5' RACE reads anew with MiXCR; each CDR3 protein has one entry. The table lists 150,000 to 200,000 distinct CDR3 sequences, about 6% of them singletons. These data are taken from a study of T cells after yellow fever vaccination. Overall study findings and caveats: Of the clonotypes, a small share occurred in both CD4 and CD8 compartments. At approximately 95% for CD4 and over 80% for CD8, most primary-vaccination clones showed up again after the booster. The study noted that FACS-sorted repertoires could contain abundant clonotypes contaminating from the bulk population.

The sequenced sample was CD4+ T cells sorted from PBMCs, obtained on the day of the first yellow fever vaccination. The source is a man aged 18 to 30 who received the YFV17D yellow fever vaccine.

CDR3 sequence: CASSFLQGHGYTF. The CDR3 coding sequence is TGTGCCAGCAGCTTCTTACAGGGACACGGCTACACCTTC. This chain connects TRBV7-2 to TRBJ1-2; perhaps TRBD1 as D (6 bases). Germline V gene lookup returns CDR1 SGHTA and CDR2 FQGNSA. Trimming pared 3 bases from V and 8 bases from J, leaving 13 bases between. This CDR3 is built from 13 residues. The entire variable domain, with the rest obtained from reference TRBV7-2 and TRBJ1-2, is as follows: GAGVSQSPSNKVTEKGKDVELRCDPISGHTALYWYRQSLGQGLEFLIYFQGNSAPDKSGLPSDRFSAERTGGSVSTLTIQRTQQEDSAVYLCASSFLQGHGYTFGSGTRLTVV.